This passage covers 17 T cell receptor beta chains from one sample sequenced in a study of cytotoxic CD8 clonotypes in ibrutinib-treated CLL (dated by TCRdb to the early 2020s). Library preparation was by the immunoSEQ multiplex PCR assay. This immuneACCESS table, as held by TCRdb, lists in-frame sequences with V and J called but not all clones. Of the missing ones, under half trace to an unresolved V gene in checked studies; the others have no known cause. This sample gives some 310,000 clones in total; 80% of them show up just once. The ten largest account for under 8.5% of the sample. This material consisted of PBMCs, taken before ibrutinib treatment. These receptors were taken from a human donor with chronic lymphocytic leukemia.

Worth noting for this clone: The junction departs from the called germline gene at one end, perhaps through a read error. This chain joins TRBV30 and TRBJ1-4; 10 nucleotides align to TRBD1. This CDR3 is 14 amino acids long. Germline lookup yields CDR1 GTSNPN and CDR2 SVGIG (reference sequence). DNA of the CDR3: TGTGCCTGGAGTGTACCTCAGGGGACAGGGGCGTTGATTTTT. Translation gives CAWSVPQGTGALIF.

V gene TRBV9 combines with J gene TRBJ2-3; D gene uncertain. V shed 0 bases and J shed 2 bases, with 7 bases lying between them. CDR1 is SGDLS and CDR2 is YYNGEE in the germline V gene. CDR3 size: 14 residues. The CDR3 loop is CASSVVPVTDTQYF. The DNA of the CDR3 is TGTGCCAGCAGCGTAGTCCCAGTCACAGATACGCAGTATTTT.

The J gene is TRBJ1-2, the V gene TRBV30; D is unclear. This CDR3 is 14 amino acids long. Germline V gene data show CDR1 as GTSNPN and CDR2 as SVGIG (reference sequence). Trimming removed 3 bases from V and 5 bases from J, with 16 bases in between. CDR3 residues: CAWRVPRRSYGYTF. The CDR3 coding sequence is TGTGCCTGGAGAGTCCCAAGGCGGAGTTATGGCTACACCTTC.

This clone was detected only a few times. The chain employs TRBV19 and TRBJ2-2; tentative D call: TRBD2 (5 bases). Trimming took off 8 bases at V and 5 bases at J, with 15 bases between the two ends. Germline CDR1 and CDR2: LNHDA and SQIVND (reference sequence). The CDR3 contains 14 residues. CDR3 in DNA: TGTGCCAGTGGAGGCCCGGGGTGGACCGGGGAGCTGTTTTTT. Residues: CASGGPGWTGELFF.

The CDR3 DNA follows: TGTGCCAGCAGTTGGGCTTCTAACTATCAGCCCCAGCATTTT. Residues: CASSWASNYQPQHF. The V and J genes are TRBV27 and TRBJ1-5; no firm D call. This CDR3 spans 14 amino acids. Germline loops: CDR1 MNHEY, CDR2 SMNVEV (reference sequence). V was shortened by 4 bases and J by 5 bases, with 12 bases between the two germline ends.

This chain links TRBV30 with TRBJ1-5; D is uncertain. The CDR3 is made up of 13 amino acids. V lost 0 bases and J lost 5, with 8 bases in between. Germline V lookup: CDR1 GTSNPN, CDR2 SVGIG (reference sequence). The DNA of the CDR3 is TGTGCCTGGAGTGTAGAGGGCTATCAGCCCCAGCATTTT. It specifies CAWSVEGYQPQHF. The variable domain in full, completed from reference TRBV30 and TRBJ1-5, reads SQTIHQWPATLVQPVGSPLSLECTVEGTSNPNLYWYRQAAGRGLQLLFYSVGIGQISSEVPQNLSASRPQDRQFILSSKKLLLSDSGFYLCAWSVEGYQPQHFGDGTRLSIL.

The gene calls are TRBV18 and TRBJ2-3, with D maybe TRBD1 (6 bases). CDR1 and CDR2 from the germline V gene are KGHSH and LQKENI. The CDR3 is 14 amino acids. V dropped 6 bases and J dropped 0 bases, with 10 bases sitting between them. CDR3 nucleotides: TGTGCCAGCTCGCCAGACAGGAGCACAGATACGCAGTATTTT. It codes for CASSPDRSTDTQYF.

This chain uses TRBV9 with TRBJ1-3; D is uncertain. Germline CDR1 is SGDLS and CDR2 is YYNGEE. The length of the CDR3 is 16 residues. V was shortened by 3 bases and J by 2 bases, with 15 bases between the two germline ends. DNA of the CDR3: TGTGCCAGCAGCGGTCGGAACTCAGCACCTGGAAACACCATATATTTT. It specifies CASSGRNSAPGNTIYF. The full variable domain, in which reference TRBV9 and TRBJ1-3 provide the parts outside the CDR3, is DSGVTQTPKHLITATGQRVTLRCSPRSGDLSVYWYQQSLDQGLQFLIQYYNGEERAKGNILERFSAQQFPDLHSELNLSSLELGDSALYFCASSGRNSAPGNTIYFGEGSWLTVV.

The chain couples TRBV29-1 to TRBJ2-2; no clear D gene. Germline CDR1 reads SQVTM; CDR2 reads ANQGSEA. The CDR3 is 14 amino acids. Trimming removed 3 bases from V and 4 bases from J, with 12 bases in between. The CDR3 DNA reads as TGCAGCGTTGATGCCGCCATGGGCACCGGGGAGCTGTTTTTT. Encoded protein: CSVDAAMGTGELFF.

This clone has just a few counts. This rearrangement joins TRBV19 to TRBJ1-3, with D possibly TRBD1 on 5 matching bases. The V and J ends lost 4 bases and 0 bases respectively, with 10 bases between them. The CDR3 is 15 amino acids. The germline gives CDR1 LNHDA, CDR2 SQIVND (reference sequence). The CDR3 sequence is CASSRGLSSGNTIYF. Written as DNA, the CDR3 is TGTGCCAGTAGTAGGGGACTGAGCTCTGGAAACACCATATATTTT.

The chain couples TRBV18 to TRBJ2-2; a possible D gene is TRBD1 (5 bases). Looked up from germline, CDR1 is KGHSH and CDR2 is LQKENI. Trimming removed 6 bases from V and 7 bases from J, with 9 bases in between. This CDR3 comprises 12 residues. CDR3 DNA: TGTGCCAGCTCCCTAGGACACGGGGAGCTGTTTTTT. This sequence encodes CASSLGHGELFF.

V usage is TRBV19 and J usage is TRBJ2-1; 7 nucleotides line up with TRBD2. CDR3 length: 14 residues. Trimming cost V 0 bases and J 6 bases; bases outside gene matches: 2. The germline V gene encodes CDR1 LNHDA and CDR2 SQIVND (reference sequence). The CDR3 DNA sequence: TGTGCCAGTAGTATAGATCGGGAGGTCAATGAGCAGTTCTTC. Amino acid sequence: CASSIDREVNEQFF.

The chain is built from TRBV6-6 and TRBJ1-2, with D unclear. The CDR3 runs to 13 residues. The germline gives CDR1 MNHNY, CDR2 SVGAGI (reference sequence). V was trimmed by 6 bases and J by 8 bases, leaving 16 bases between them. The CDR3 loop is CASSSWRERGYTF. The DNA for the CDR3 is TGTGCCAGCAGCTCGTGGAGGGAGCGGGGCTACACCTTC.

The chain uses TRBV15 and TRBJ2-7; D unclear. V gave up 0 bases and J gave up 0 bases, with 6 bases separating them. The CDR3 runs 14 residues. Germline V CDR1 and CDR2: LNHNV, YYDKDF (reference sequence). CDR3 nucleotide sequence: TGTGCCACCAGCAGAGATCCTTTCTCCTACGAGCAGTACTTC. Residues: CATSRDPFSYEQYF.

This chain connects TRBV5-1 to TRBJ2-3; 12 bases map to TRBD1. The CDR3 sequence is 15 residues long. Trimming took 4 bases from V and 5 from J; bases not matched to a gene: 5. CDR1 and CDR2 (germline): SGHRS, YFSETQ. Written as DNA, the CDR3 is TGCGCCAGCAGCCCCGGGACAGGGGGCGTAGATACGCAGTATTTT. Amino acid sequence: CASSPGTGGVDTQYF.

The gene calls are TRBV9 and TRBJ2-1; TRBD2 matches at 9 bases. Trimming cost V 0 bases and J 10 bases; bases outside gene matches: 5. CDR3 size: 14 residues. Germline loops: CDR1 SGDLS, CDR2 YYNGEE. For the CDR3, the DNA is TGTGCCAGCAGCGTAGGGCTAGCGGGGTCGGAGCAGTTCTTC. It translates to CASSVGLAGSEQFF.

V gene TRBV5-4 combines with J gene TRBJ1-1, with 8 bases lining up with TRBD1. Germline CDR1 reads SGHNT; CDR2 reads YYREEE (reference sequence). Trimming at V came to 0 bases and at J to 2 bases, leaving 3 bases not matched to a gene. The CDR3 is 15 amino acids. As DNA, the CDR3 is TGTGCCAGCAGCTTGGATGGGACAGGTAACACTGAAGCTTTCTTT. Translation: CASSLDGTGNTEAFF.